The 22 T cell receptor beta chains listed next were all sequenced from one sample in a study of post-analysis software for immune sequencing data. Study observations and caveats: Five or six TRBV segments, TRBV5-6, TRBV5-1 and TRBV20-1 among them, were found more frequent in patients than controls.

These receptors lack a known antigen. Presence of unique molecular identifiers characterized the TCR beta cDNA libraries. TCRdb redid the calling of the PCR reads with MiXCR, one entry per CDR3 protein. Here the sample spans under 900,000 distinct CDR3 sequences, about 57% being singletons. The sequenced sample was blood. The receptor set was obtained from a girl between 10 and 17 years old with multiple sclerosis.

The rearrangement uses TRBV20-1 and TRBJ1-2; D is unresolved. This CDR3 comprises 13 residues. Trimming shortened V by 4 bases and J by 5 bases, and 14 bases separated the two germline ends. Germline CDR1 is DFQATT and CDR2 is SNEGSKA (reference sequence). CDR3 bases: TGCAGTGCTAACTGGGCCCGAGGGTATGGCTACACCTTC. Its translation: CSANWARGYGYTF.

This clonotype was observed a single time. The chain has TRBV20-1 and TRBJ2-1, with 8 nucleotides matching TRBD2. With V trimmed by 3 bases and J by 7 bases, 11 bases remained unmatched. This CDR3 spans 15 amino acids. Germline CDR1 DFQATT, CDR2 SNEGSKA (reference sequence). The CDR3 spells CSARGSGSSRNEQFF. In DNA form, the CDR3 reads TGCAGTGCTAGGGGCAGCGGGAGTTCGCGGAATGAGCAGTTCTTC.

This clonotype was counted a few times. The CDR3: CSVATGGGLEYF. DNA of the CDR3: TGCAGCGTGGCGACAGGGGGCGGATTGGAGTACTTC. This chain uses TRBV29-1 with TRBJ2-7; 10 bases map to TRBD1. J was trimmed by 11 bases and V by 6 bases; bases with no gene match: 10. CDR3 size: 12 residues. CDR1 is SQVTM and CDR2 is ANQGSEA in the germline V gene.

The chain joins TRBV7-8 to TRBJ2-7; either TRBD1 or TRBD2 may supply D (5 bases each). Germline CDR1 reads SGHVS; CDR2 reads FQNEAQ. The length of the CDR3 is 13 residues. V lost 5 bases to trimming and J lost 7 bases, with 15 bases between them. CDR3: CASSPWDGDEQYF. Written as DNA, the CDR3 is TGTGCCAGCAGCCCCTGGGACGGTGATGAGCAGTACTTC.

This clonotype was seen only a few times. This chain links TRBV7-6 with TRBJ2-1; 11 bases map to TRBD2. CDR3 length: 14 residues. The germline V gene has CDR1 SGHVS and CDR2 FNYEAQ. The J segment lost 9 bases and the V segment lost 5 bases, leaving 6 bases of the junction unmatched. The CDR3, as DNA: TGTGCCAGCAGCCTGACTAGCGGGGTTTTTGAGCAGTTCTTC. This codes for CASSLTSGVFEQFF.

The chain uses TRBV7-2 and TRBJ2-1, with 9 bases fitting TRBD2. This CDR3 is built from 16 residues. Germline values: CDR1 SGHTA, CDR2 FQGNSA. Trimming at V came to 3 bases and at J to 1 base, leaving 4 bases not matched to a gene. In nucleotides, the CDR3 is TGTGCCAGCAGCTTCCTAGCGGGGAAGTCCTACAATGAGCAGTTCTTC. Amino acids: CASSFLAGKSYNEQFF.

The CDR3 coding sequence is TGTGCCAGCAGTATAGGGACTAGCGAAGAGACCCAGTACTTC. This gives the protein CASSIGTSEETQYF. The chain joins TRBV27 to TRBJ2-7; 10 bases align to TRBD2. The DNA end favors TRBJ2-5, so the J call may be wrong. CDR1 is MNHEY and CDR2 is SMNVEV in the germline V gene (reference sequence). This CDR3 spans 14 amino acids.

The V gene is TRBV4-1, the J gene TRBJ2-4; a possible D gene is TRBD1 (5 bases). The CDR3 extends over 20 amino acids. V was shortened by 0 bases and J by 2 bases, with 23 bases between the two germline ends. CDR1 and CDR2 from the germline V gene are MGHRA and YSYEKL. The CDR3 coding sequence is TGCGCCAGCAGCCAAGAGGGGCCCCCAGACAGCTCCCGGACCAAAAACATTCAGTACTTC. Amino acid sequence: CASSQEGPPDSSRTKNIQYF.

V gene TRBV30 combines with J gene TRBJ2-5; the match to TRBD2 covers 9 bases. Trimming cost V 5 bases and J 5 bases; bases outside gene matches: 6. Germline assignment: CDR1 GTSNPN and CDR2 SVGIG (reference sequence). There are 13 residues in the CDR3. In DNA form, the CDR3 reads TGTGCCTGGGAGACTAGCGGTCGGGAGACCCAGTACTTC. Protein: CAWETSGRETQYF.

The V and J genes are TRBV20-1 and TRBJ1-4; a possible D gene is TRBD1 (5 bases). CDR3 length: 16 residues. V was trimmed by 1 base and J by 7 bases, leaving 19 bases between them. CDR1 DFQATT and CDR2 SNEGSKA come from the germline V gene (reference sequence). CDR3: CSARGRDGPSGEKLFF. The CDR3 nucleotides are TGCAGTGCTAGAGGTCGGGACGGGCCAAGCGGTGAAAAACTGTTTTTT.

The gene calls are TRBV29-1 and TRBJ2-3; 10 bases fit TRBD2. The length of the CDR3 is 17 residues. The germline CDR1 and CDR2 sequences are SQVTM and ANQGSEA. The trim removed 4 bases at V and 0 bases at J, leaving 10 bases unmatched. CDR3 nucleotide sequence: TGCAGCGTTGGCGGACGGACTAGCGGTATAAGCACAGATACGCAGTATTTT. Its translation is CSVGGRTSGISTDTQYF.

There are a few counts of this clonotype. V usage is TRBV15 and J usage is TRBJ2-3; 10 bases fit TRBD1. This CDR3 is 13 amino acids long. Germline V gene data show CDR1 as LNHNV and CDR2 as YYDKDF (reference sequence). The junction had 0 bases not matched to a gene; V was cut back by 8 bases and J by 1 base. The CDR3 DNA sequence: TGTGCCACCGGGACAGGGGGCACAGATACGCAGTATTTT. Translating it yields CATGTGGTDTQYF.

The V and J genes are TRBV7-2 and TRBJ1-2; no firm D call. Germline loops: CDR1 SGHTA, CDR2 FQGNSA. There are 14 residues in the CDR3. Trimming cost V 5 bases and J 3 bases, with 13 bases left between them. CDR3 protein: CASSPAAGDYGYTF. CDR3 coding DNA: TGTGCCAGCAGCCCAGCTGCAGGCGACTATGGCTACACCTTC.

A word on this clonotype: A read error may account for a junction end that differs from germline. The CDR3 DNA follows: TGCACCAGCAGCTTCAACAGGGGAGGCTATGGCTACACCTTC. Its translation is CTSSFNRGGYGYTF. The chain employs TRBV5-1 and TRBJ1-2; 7 nucleotides agree with TRBD1. CDR3 length: 14 amino acids. CDR1 SGHRS and CDR2 YFSETQ come from the germline V gene.

The chain is built from TRBV5-1 and TRBJ2-1, with 8 nucleotides matching TRBD1. J lost 1 base, V lost 4 bases, and 4 bases had no gene match. CDR1 and CDR2 (germline): SGHRS, YFSETQ. This CDR3 comprises 15 residues. The CDR3: CASSVTGGSYNEQFF. The CDR3, as DNA: TGCGCCAGCAGCGTAACAGGGGGATCCTACAATGAGCAGTTCTTC.

This rearrangement joins TRBV12-3 or TRBV12-4 to TRBJ2-3; 7 bases align to TRBD2. This CDR3 is built from 16 residues. The V segment lost 5 bases and the J segment 6 bases; nucleotides outside the gene matches: 14. This CDR3 is CASSPRGLFWPDTQYF. The CDR3 bases are TGTGCCAGCAGTCCCCGGGGACTATTCTGGCCGGATACGCAGTATTTT.

This clonotype was counted many times. The DNA for the CDR3 is TGTGCCAGCAGTGGAGCAGGGGCCTACTACGAGCAGTACTTC. Protein: CASSGAGAYYEQYF. The chain links TRBV2 to TRBJ2-7; a possible D gene is TRBD1 (6 bases). CDR1 and CDR2 from the germline V gene are SNHLY and FYNNEI. Between the trimmed V and J ends, which lost 4 bases and 3 bases, there was a span of 13 bases. This CDR3 has 14 residues.

The genes are TRBV10-3 and TRBJ2-3; D is perhaps TRBD2 (6 bases). The CDR3 consists of 16 residues. From germline, CDR1 is ENHRY and CDR2 SYGVKD. Between the trimmed V and J ends, which lost 4 bases and 0 bases, there was a span of 14 bases. The CDR3 sequence: CAISGDSSTSTDTQYF. CDR3 DNA sequence: TGTGCCATCAGTGGGGACTCCTCAACTAGCACAGATACGCAGTATTTT.

V and J are TRBV12-3 or TRBV12-4 and TRBJ1-1; D is unclear. The CDR3 contains 16 residues. V lost 5 bases and J lost 3, with 19 bases in between. In nucleotides, the CDR3 is TGTGCCAGCAGTGGGCCGGGCCTCCCTAAGGACACTGAAGCTTTCTTT. Its protein is CASSGPGLPKDTEAFF.

This clonotype was seen a few times. CDR3 region: CASSGTGLAFDEQFF. CDR3 DNA sequence: TGCGCCAGCAGTGGAACGGGACTAGCTTTCGATGAGCAGTTCTTC. The chain combines TRBV10-2 with TRBJ2-1, with 9 bases lining up with TRBD2. This CDR3 comprises 15 residues. The J segment lost 8 bases and the V segment lost 4 bases, leaving 9 bases of the junction unmatched. CDR1 WSHSY and CDR2 SAAADI come from the germline V gene.

The chain uses TRBV6-5 and TRBJ1-5; TRBD1 matches at 9 bases. CDR3 length: 14 amino acids. V shed 6 bases, J shed 7 bases, and the junction held 7 bases outside the gene matches. Germline V lookup: CDR1 MNHEY, CDR2 SVGAGI. CDR3 DNA: TGTGCCAGCAGGCGCGGGACAGGGAAACAGCCCCAGCATTTT. Translated, it gives CASRRGTGKQPQHF.

This clonotype was found a few times. The V and J genes are TRBV9 and TRBJ2-5; perhaps TRBD2 as D (6 bases). V lost 2 bases and J lost 7, with 6 bases in between. This CDR3 is built from 11 residues. CDR1 and CDR2 from the germline V gene are SGDLS and YYNGEE. CDR3 region: CASSVGGTQYF. The CDR3 bases are TGTGCCAGCAGCGTGGGGGGGACCCAGTACTTC.